The clone carrying this TCR beta chain was counted a few times. Germline V CDR1 and CDR2: GTSNPN, SVGIG (reference sequence). With V trimmed by 2 bases and J by 3 bases, 9 bases remained unmatched. CDR3 length: 15 amino acids. This entry comes from a study of OX40 agonist ivuxolimab in advanced cancers. Data came from immunoSEQ multiplex PCR; TCRdb stores just in-frame clones and leaves some out. The data hold tens of thousands of clones, with over 70% observed a single time. The chain couples TRBV30 to TRBJ2-5; TRBD1 matches 7 bases. The sequence was collected from an adult with an advanced solid tumor such as melanoma, head and neck, liver or kidney cancer. Specimen: CD4+ or CD8+ T cells sorted from blood, collected in a trial of the OX40 agonist ivuxolimab. The DNA for the CDR3 is TGTGCCTGGAGTTTATTGTCAGGGGGTGAAGAGACCCAGTACTTC. It codes for CAWSLLSGGEETQYF. Drawing the rest from reference TRBV30 and TRBJ2-5, the complete variable domain is SQTIHQWPATLVQPVGSPLSLECTVEGTSNPNLYWYRQAAGRGLQLLFYSVGIGQISSEVPQNLSASRPQDRQFILSSKKLLLSDSGFYLCAWSLLSGGEETQYFGPGTRLLVL.